These 13 T cell receptor beta chains came from one sample sequenced in a study of blood T cells in healthy people across ages. A second 7 to 11 cycle PCR used barcoded and J-beta primers. TCRdb reanalysed the 5' RACE reads using MiXCR and keeps one entry per CDR3 protein. The table includes about 800,000 distinct CDR3 sequences, roughly 25% detected once. These data also featured in a second study, about T cells of mothers and their children.

The sequenced sample was blood. These receptors were obtained from a boy younger than 18 in good health.

This sequence joins TRBV28 and TRBJ1-5; TRBD1 agrees at 7 bases. The CDR3 consists of 14 residues. V was clipped by 2 bases and J by 5 bases; unmatched bases: 3. Looked up from germline, CDR1 is MDHEN and CDR2 is SYDVKM. CDR3 DNA sequence: TGTGCCAGCAGTTTAAGGGGGCTCTATCAGCCCCAGCATTTT. Translation gives CASSLRGLYQPQHF.

The chain recombines TRBV6-6 with TRBJ1-4; D is unclear. V shed 11 bases and J shed 8 bases, with 15 bases lying between them. This CDR3 has 12 residues. CDR1 and CDR2 (germline): MNHNY, SVGAGI (reference sequence). CDR3: CAVSPVGEKLFF. CDR3 nucleotide sequence: TGTGCCGTCTCCCCAGTCGGAGAAAAACTGTTTTTT.

Comments on this clonotype: With a much larger clone just one base away, this may be a read error. V usage is TRBV12-3 or TRBV12-4 and J usage is TRBJ2-3; D uncertain. Trimming stripped 8 bases from V and 2 bases from J, with 14 bases between. The CDR3 consists of 14 residues. CDR3 residues: CASGLGVNTDTQYF. The CDR3 nucleotides read TGTGCCAGCGGATTGGGCGTGAACACAGATACGCAGTATTTT.

J is TRBJ2-6 and V is TRBV4-3; a weak D match, TRBD2 (5 bases). Germline V gene sequence: CDR1 LGHNA, CDR2 YSLEER. The CDR3 has 16 residues. V was clipped by 4 bases and J by 1 base, with 11 bases between them. CDR3 region: CASSPEPGSGANVLTF. DNA for the CDR3: TGCGCCAGCAGCCCCGAACCGGGATCTGGGGCCAACGTCCTGACTTTC.

V and J are TRBV4-3 and TRBJ2-2; D may be TRBD2 (6 bases). This CDR3 has 18 amino acids. V dropped 1 base and J dropped 0 bases, with 15 bases sitting between them. CDR1 is LGHNA and CDR2 is YSLEER in the germline V gene. CDR3 DNA sequence: TGCGCCAGCAGCCAAGCGAGGAGCGGGCTTACGAACACCGGGGAGCTGTTTTTT. It is translated as CASSQARSGLTNTGELFF.

This sequence joins TRBV7-8 and TRBJ2-4; D is possibly TRBD1 or TRBD2 (5 bases each). Germline V gene lookup returns CDR1 SGHVS and CDR2 FQNEAQ. V was shortened by 5 bases and J by 0 bases, with 8 bases between the two germline ends. The CDR3 runs to 14 residues. CDR3 residues: CASSEGLAKNIQYF. The CDR3 DNA is TGTGCCAGCAGCGAGGGGCTAGCCAAAAACATTCAGTACTTC.

About this clonotype: The junction differs from germline at one of its ends, possibly a read error. This rearrangement joins TRBV19 to TRBJ1-1; D call uncertain. CDR1 is LNHDA, CDR2 SQIVND, per germline (reference sequence). This CDR3 is 13 amino acids long. CDR3 in amino acids: CVSSRNRGTEAFF. Here the CDR3 DNA reads TGTGTCAGTAGTCGTAACCGAGGCACTGAAGCTTTCTTT. The full variable domain, completed using reference TRBV19 and TRBJ1-1, is DGGITQSPKYLFRKEGQNVTLSCEQNLNHDAMYWYRQDPGQGLRLIYYSQIVNDFQKGDIAEGYSVSREKKESFPLTVTSAQKNPTAFYLCVSSRNRGTEAFFGQGTRLTVV.

This clonotype has only a few counts. This chain joins TRBV4-1 and TRBJ2-7; the match to TRBD1 covers 9 bases. Trimming at V came to 0 bases and at J to 4 bases, leaving 7 bases not matched to a gene. Germline CDR1 is MGHRA and CDR2 is YSYEKL. The CDR3 totals 16 residues. CDR3 coding DNA: TGCGCCAGCAGCCAAGAGTCCGGGACAGGGCTTTACGAGCAGTACTTC. This encodes CASSQESGTGLYEQYF.

This clonotype was seen only a few times. This rearrangement joins TRBV6-2 or TRBV6-3 to TRBJ2-1, with 9 bases lining up with TRBD2. Germline V lookup: CDR1 MNHEY, CDR2 SVGEGT. The length of the CDR3 is 16 residues. The J segment lost 8 bases and the V segment lost 2 bases, leaving 10 bases of the junction unmatched. Here the CDR3 DNA reads TGTGCCAGCAGTTACGAGCTAGCGGGGATTTTGGATGAGCAGTTCTTC. As protein: CASSYELAGILDEQFF.

J is TRBJ2-1 and V is TRBV4-3; D is perhaps TRBD1 (6 bases). The germline V and J ends were trimmed by 5 bases and 3 bases, with 14 bases remaining between them. Looked up from germline, CDR1 is LGHNA and CDR2 is YSLEER. This CDR3 has 15 residues. The CDR3 here is CASSADSFSYNEQFF. The CDR3, as DNA: TGCGCCAGCAGCGCGGACAGTTTCAGCTACAATGAGCAGTTCTTC.

The chain is built from TRBV28 and TRBJ1-1; 8 bases line up with TRBD1. Germline CDR1 MDHEN, CDR2 SYDVKM. The CDR3 consists of 17 residues. V gave up 8 bases and J gave up 1 base; unmatched junction bases: 15. CDR3 in DNA: TGTGCCAGCCCTCCCCGGCCCGGACAGGGTGAGAACACTGAAGCTTTCTTT. Amino acid sequence: CASPPRPGQGENTEAFF.

Ten or more counts support this clonotype. The V gene is TRBV28, the J gene TRBJ2-7; possible D gene TRBD1, 6 bases. There are 15 residues in the CDR3. CDR1 and CDR2 from the germline V gene are MDHEN and SYDVKM. Deletions cut 3 bases from V and 0 bases from J, with 12 bases between. The DNA for the CDR3 is TGTGCCAGCAGTTTGGACAGAATCCTCTCCTACGAGCAGTACTTC. It yields the protein CASSLDRILSYEQYF. Using reference TRBV28 and TRBJ2-7 for the parts outside the CDR3, the full variable domain is DVKVTQSSRYLVKRTGEKVFLECVQDMDHENMFWYRQDPGLGLRLIYFSYDVKMKEKGDIPEGYSVSREKKERFSLILESASTNQTSMYLCASSLDRILSYEQYFGPGTRLTVT.

This clonotype was detected a few times. V and J are TRBV7-8 and TRBJ1-5; TRBD1 aligns across 8 bases. The CDR3 totals 20 residues. The junction had 18 bases not matched to a gene; V was cut back by 2 bases and J by 3 bases. CDR1 and CDR2 (germline): SGHVS, FQNEAQ. CDR3 in amino acids: CASSLIDGWQGANNNQPQHF. CDR3 nucleotides: TGTGCCAGCAGCTTAATTGATGGGTGGCAGGGGGCTAATAACAATCAGCCCCAGCATTTT.